The following is a TCR beta chain sequence with its context. Its cognate antigen is unknown. CDR1 and CDR2 from the germline V gene are SQVTM and ANQGSEA. The CDR3 covers 14 residues. It was with unique molecular identifiers that the TCRbeta library was prepared. TCRdb re-analysed the PCR reads in MiXCR, keeping a single row per CDR3 protein. The sample includes about 210,000 distinct CDR3 sequences, approximately 19% of them seen just once. This entry belongs to a study of T-cell reconstitution after alpha-beta-depleted transplantation in children. Findings of the study overall: T-cell numbers and diversity, one year after transplant, stemmed largely from T cells that were newly produced. At around two months after transplant, the alpha-beta T cells were reportedly derived from several hundred expanded clones that came from non-depleted graft cells. There were some patients whose high TCRbeta diversity at day 60 came from surviving recipient T cells and thymic progenitors.

The TCR was taken from a male patient aged 2 to 10 who had a stem cell transplant for acute lymphoblastic leukemia, so the T cells may come from the graft donor. The source material was PBMCs, mostly from graft donor cells, sampled 360 days after TCRalphabeta/CD19-depleted stem cell transplant. The chain is built from TRBV29-1 and TRBJ2-2; the match to TRBD1 covers 8 bases. CDR3 coding DNA: TGCAGTATAAACAGGGGGAGGAACACCGGGGAGCTGTTTTTT. Protein product: CSINRGRNTGELFF.